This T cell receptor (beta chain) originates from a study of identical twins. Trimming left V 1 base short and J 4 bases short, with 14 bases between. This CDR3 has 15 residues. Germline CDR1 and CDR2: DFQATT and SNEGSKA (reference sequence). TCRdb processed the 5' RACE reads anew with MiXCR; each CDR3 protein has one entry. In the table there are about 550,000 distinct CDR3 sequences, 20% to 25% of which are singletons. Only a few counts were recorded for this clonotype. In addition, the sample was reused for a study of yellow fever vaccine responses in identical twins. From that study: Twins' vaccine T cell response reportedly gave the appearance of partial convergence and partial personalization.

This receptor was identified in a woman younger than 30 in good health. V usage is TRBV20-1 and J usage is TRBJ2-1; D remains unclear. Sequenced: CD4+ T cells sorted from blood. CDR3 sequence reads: CSARVGTLLYNEQFF. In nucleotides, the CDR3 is TGCAGTGCTAGAGTCGGAACCTTACTATACAATGAGCAGTTCTTC.